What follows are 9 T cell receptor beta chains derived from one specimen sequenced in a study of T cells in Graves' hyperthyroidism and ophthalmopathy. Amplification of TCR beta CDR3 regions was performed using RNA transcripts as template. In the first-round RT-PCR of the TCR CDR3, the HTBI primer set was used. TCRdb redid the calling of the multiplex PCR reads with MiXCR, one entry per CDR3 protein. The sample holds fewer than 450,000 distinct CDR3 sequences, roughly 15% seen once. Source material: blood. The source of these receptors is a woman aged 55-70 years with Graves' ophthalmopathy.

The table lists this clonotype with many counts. The CDR3 sequence is CASSQPGRGYEQYF. CDR3 DNA: TGCGCCAGCAGCCAACCCGGCCGAGGTTACGAGCAGTACTTC. The chain couples TRBV4-1 to TRBJ2-7, with D unclear. The V end lost 2 bases, the J end lost 4 bases, and 12 bases lay between the germline ends. Looked up from germline, CDR1 is MGHRA and CDR2 is YSYEKL. The CDR3 runs to 14 residues.

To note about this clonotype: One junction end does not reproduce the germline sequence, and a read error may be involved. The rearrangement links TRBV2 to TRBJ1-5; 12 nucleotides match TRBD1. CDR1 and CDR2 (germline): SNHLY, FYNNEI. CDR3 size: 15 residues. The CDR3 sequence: CASREGTGGGQPQHF. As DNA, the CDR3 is TGTGCCAGCAGGGAAGGGACAGGGGGCGGACAGCCCCAGCATTTT.

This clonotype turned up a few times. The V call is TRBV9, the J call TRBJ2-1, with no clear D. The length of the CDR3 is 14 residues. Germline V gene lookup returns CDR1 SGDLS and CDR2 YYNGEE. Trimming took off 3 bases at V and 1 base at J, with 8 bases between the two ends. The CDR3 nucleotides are TGTGCCAGCAGCGCCGGATATTCCTACAATGAGCAGTTCTTC. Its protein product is CASSAGYSYNEQFF.

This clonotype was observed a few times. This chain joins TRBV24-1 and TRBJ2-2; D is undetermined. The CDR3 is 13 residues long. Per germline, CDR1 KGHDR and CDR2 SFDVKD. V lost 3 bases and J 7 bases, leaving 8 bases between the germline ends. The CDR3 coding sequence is TGTGCCACCAGTGATCTAGATGGCGGGGAGCTGTTTTTT. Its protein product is CATSDLDGGELFF.

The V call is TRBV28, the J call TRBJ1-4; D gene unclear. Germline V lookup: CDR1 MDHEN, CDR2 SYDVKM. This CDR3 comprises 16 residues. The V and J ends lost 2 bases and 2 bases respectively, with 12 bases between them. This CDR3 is CASSLVRLWTNEKLFF. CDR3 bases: TGTGCCAGCAGTTTAGTAAGGCTTTGGACTAATGAAAAACTGTTTTTT.

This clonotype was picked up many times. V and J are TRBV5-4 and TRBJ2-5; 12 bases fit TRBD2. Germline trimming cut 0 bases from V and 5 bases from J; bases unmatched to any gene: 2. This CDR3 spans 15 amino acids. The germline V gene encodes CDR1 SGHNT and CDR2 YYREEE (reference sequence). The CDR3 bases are TGTGCCAGCAGCTTGGCTCTAGCGGGAGGGGAGACCCAGTACTTC. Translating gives CASSLALAGGETQYF.

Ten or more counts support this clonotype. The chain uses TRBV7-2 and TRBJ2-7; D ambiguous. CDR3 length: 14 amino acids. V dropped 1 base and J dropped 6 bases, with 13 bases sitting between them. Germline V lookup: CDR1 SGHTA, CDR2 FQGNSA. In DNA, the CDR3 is TGTGCCAGCAGCTTAGACGCGGCAAGCCTCGAGCAGTACTTC. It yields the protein CASSLDAASLEQYF. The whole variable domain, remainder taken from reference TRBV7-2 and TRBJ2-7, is GAGVSQSPSNKVTEKGKDVELRCDPISGHTALYWYRQSLGQGLEFLIYFQGNSAPDKSGLPSDRFSAERTGGSVSTLTIQRTQQEDSAVYLCASSLDAASLEQYFGPGTRLTVT.

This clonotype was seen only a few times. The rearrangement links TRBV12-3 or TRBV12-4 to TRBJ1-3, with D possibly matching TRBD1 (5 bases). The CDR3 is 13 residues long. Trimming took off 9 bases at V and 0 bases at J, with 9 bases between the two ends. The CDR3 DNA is TGTGCCAGTCAGGGAGGCTCTGGAAACACCATATATTTT. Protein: CASQGGSGNTIYF.

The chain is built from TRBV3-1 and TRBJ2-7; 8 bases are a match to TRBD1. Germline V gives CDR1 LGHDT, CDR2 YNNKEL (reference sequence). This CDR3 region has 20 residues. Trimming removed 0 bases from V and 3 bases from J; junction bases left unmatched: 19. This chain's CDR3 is CASSQDAGQGDLGTSYEQYF. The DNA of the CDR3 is TGTGCCAGCAGCCAAGATGCCGGACAGGGCGACCTAGGAACAAGCTACGAGCAGTACTTC.